These T cell receptor beta chains were read from a single sample in a study of blood T cells in healthy people across ages. MiXCR, applied by TCRdb to the 5' RACE reads, yields one record per CDR3 protein. The data show some 730,000 distinct CDR3 sequences, with 22% seen just once and roughly a fifth held by the top ten. Sample: blood. The receptors were gathered from a man aged 65 to 79 in good health. Each CDR3 is given with its conserved first and last residue. D genes are given only for firm matches. Some rows have no size entry. The others give once, few or many, or a class for an expanded clone.

cdr3_aa cdr3_nt j_call d_call v_call clone_size
CSVVRDRGYEQYF TGCAGCGTTGTTAGGGACAGGGGGTACGAGCAGTACTTC TRBJ2-7 TRBD1 TRBV29-1 many
CASSLGGGNEAFF TGTGCCAGCAGTCTTGGGGGGGGCAATGAAGCTTTCTTT TRBJ1-1 . TRBV11-2 .
CASSQEWQASYGYTF TGTGCCAGCAGCCAAGAGTGGCAGGCGTCCTATGGCTACACCTTC TRBJ1-2 . TRBV3-1 many
CASSRAGFHTGELFF TGTGCCAGCAGCAGAGCGGGATTCCACACCGGGGAGCTGTTTTTT TRBJ2-2 TRBD2 TRBV7-6 .
CSARHSRGQRTETQYF TGCAGTGCTAGACATTCAAGGGGGCAACGGACAGAGACCCAGTACTTC TRBJ2-5 TRBD1 TRBV20-1 few
CSVVWTLNTEAFF TGCAGCGTTGTGTGGACACTGAACACTGAAGCTTTCTTT TRBJ1-1 . TRBV29-1 few
CASSMGEFGTGGAQPQHF TGTGCCAGCAGCATGGGGGAATTTGGGACAGGGGGCGCACAGCCCCAGCATTTT TRBJ1-5 TRBD1 TRBV7-6 .
CASSSGSHTEAFF TGTGCCAGCAGCTCGGGCAGTCACACTGAAGCTTTCTTT TRBJ1-1 . TRBV28 once
CASRMTGSGNTIYF TGTGCCAGCAGAATGACAGGCTCTGGAAACACCATATATTTT TRBJ1-3 . TRBV7-2 .
CASSLPGAGEQFF TGTGCCAGCAGTTTACCAGGGGCGGGGGAGCAGTTCTTC TRBJ2-1 . TRBV28 .
CASSFRLKDMQYF TGTGCCAGCAGCTTCCGGTTGAAAGATATGCAGTATTTT TRBJ2-3 . TRBV7-2 .
CASSSQDYVGEQFF TGTGCCAGCAGTTCCCAGGACTATGTTGGTGAGCAGTTCTTC TRBJ2-1 . TRBV6-2/TRBV6-3 few
CASSEGEGNTEAFF TGTGCCAGCAGCGAGGGTGAGGGGAACACTGAAGCTTTCTTT TRBJ1-1 . TRBV7-9 .
CASSRDGQGQETQYF TGTGCCAGCAGTCGTGACGGACAGGGACAAGAGACCCAGTACTTC TRBJ2-5 TRBD1 TRBV12-3/TRBV12-4 .
CASSVLGDGNIQYF TGTGCCAGCAGCGTTTTAGGGGATGGGAACATTCAGTACTTC TRBJ2-4 . TRBV9 few
CSAREGRRGYNEQFF TGCAGTGCTAGAGAGGGACGGAGGGGGTACAATGAGCAGTTCTTC TRBJ2-1 . TRBV20-1 few
CSARGGGNSGNTIYF TGCAGTGCTCGGGGCGGAGGCAACTCTGGAAACACCATATATTTT TRBJ1-3 . TRBV20-1 few
CASLDGGGGETQYF TGTGCCAGCCTGGACGGGGGTGGAGGGGAGACCCAGTACTTC TRBJ2-5 . TRBV19 .
CASSQEIRTPTYNEQFF TGTGCCAGCAGCCAAGAAATAAGAACTCCCACTTACAATGAGCAGTTCTTC TRBJ2-1 . TRBV3-1 few
CASSLDPGLAGYNEQFF TGTGCCAGCAGCTTAGACCCGGGACTAGCGGGTTACAATGAGCAGTTCTTC TRBJ2-1 TRBD2 TRBV7-2 few
CASSLEGSGRTEAFF TGCGCCAGCAGCTTGGAGGGCTCGGGCCGCACTGAAGCTTTCTTT TRBJ1-1 . TRBV5-1 .
CASRDGAGTQYF TGCGCCAGCAGGGATGGTGCGGGGACCCAGTACTTC TRBJ2-5 . TRBV10-2 .
CSARAALRKGYTF TGCAGTGCTAGAGCGGCCCTGAGGAAGGGCTACACCTTC TRBJ1-2 . TRBV20-1 few
CASSRVIRLGARQDGEPQHF TGTGCCAGCAGCCGAGTAATTAGGCTGGGGGCACGCCAGGACGGAGAGCCCCAGCATTTT TRBJ1-5 . TRBV14 few
CASSPRSDYGYTF TGTGCCAGCAGTCCCCGGTCAGACTATGGCTACACCTTC TRBJ1-2 . TRBV12-3/TRBV12-4 few
CASSFSQNTEAFF TGTGCCAGCAGTTTCTCCCAGAACACTGAAGCTTTCTTT TRBJ1-1 . TRBV12-3/TRBV12-4 few
CASSLSSGGQETQYF TGCGCCAGCAGTCTCTCTAGCGGGGGGCAAGAGACCCAGTACTTC TRBJ2-5 TRBD2 TRBV5-1 .
CASSLGQAGEKLFF TGCGCCAGCAGCTTGGGACAGGCGGGTGAAAAACTGTTTTTT TRBJ1-4 . TRBV5-1 few